This T cell receptor beta chain is drawn from a study of T cell responses to AZD1222 COVID-19 vaccine. Germline loops: CDR1 SEHNR, CDR2 FQNEAQ (reference sequence). This CDR3 is 14 amino acids long. V dropped 5 bases and J dropped 6 bases, with 16 bases sitting between them. General study findings and limits: Reports indicate that nearly half of spike-specific TCRs are directed at unmutated variant regions. Baseline antibody screening turned up just a handful of seropositive AZD1222 recipients.

TCRdb's table, derived via immunoSEQ multiplex PCR, lists solely in-frame clones and lacks some. The sample yields roughly 110,000 clones, around 87% seen once. Comments on this clone: As yet, its antigen is unknown.

The sequence came from an adult in good health. The sequences come from peripheral blood, collected on day 0 of AZD1222 vaccination. The chain joins TRBV7-9 to TRBJ1-1; a weak D match, TRBD1 (5 bases). The CDR3 is CASSPTGGKAEAFF. In nucleotides, the CDR3 is TGTGCCAGCAGCCCGACTGGGGGGAAGGCTGAAGCTTTCTTT.